The clone carrying this T cell receptor beta chain was observed many times. The sample belongs to a study of T cells in Graves' hyperthyroidism and ophthalmopathy. CDR3 size: 14 residues. V lost 6 bases, J lost 3 bases, and 6 bases stayed unmatched. Germline assignment: CDR1 LNHDA and CDR2 SQIVND (reference sequence). RNA transcripts gave rise to amplified TCR beta CDR3 regions. HTBI primers were the set used in a first-round RT-PCR of the TCR CDR3. Using its own MiXCR run on the multiplex PCR reads, TCRdb lists one record per CDR3 protein. The sample consists of approximately 600,000 distinct CDR3 sequences, roughly 15% of them appearing once.

The rearrangement links TRBV19 to TRBJ1-2; TRBD1 matches at 8 bases. The sequence was collected from a woman between 35 and 50 years old with Graves' ophthalmopathy. Sequenced: blood. This CDR3 is CASSLGTGHYGYTF. CDR3 DNA sequence: TGTGCCAGTAGCCTCGGGACAGGACACTATGGCTACACCTTC.